The 7 T cell receptor beta chains presented below share a single source sample, sequenced in a study of shared clonotypes between healthy human individuals. Assay used: immunoSEQ multiplex PCR; TCRdb lists only in-frame clones, some missing. The sample includes about 710,000 clones, approximately 72% of them seen just once. The sample consisted of memory CD4+ T cells sorted from blood. Noted subset: CD45RA-negative fraction. All receptors derive from a woman aged 25 to 39 in good health.

This clone has a handful of counts. Other DNA variants within this sample encode the same CDR3. The chain combines TRBV27 with TRBJ1-5; 9 bases are shared with TRBD1. This CDR3 has 16 amino acids. Germline values: CDR1 MNHEY, CDR2 SMNVEV (reference sequence). The V gene end was trimmed by 8 bases and the J gene end by 4 bases; junction bases not matched to a gene: 12. The CDR3 here is CASRPGQGGRNQPQHF. The DNA for the CDR3 is TGTGCCAGCCGTCCGGGACAGGGAGGGAGAAATCAGCCCCAGCATTTT.

V is TRBV5-3 and J is TRBJ2-3; D not resolved. TRBV5-3 is designated an ORF whose function remains uncertain. V was pared by 6 bases and J by 0 bases, with 14 bases between. This CDR3 is 15 amino acids long. The CDR3 loop reads CARTGQTISTDTQYF. The DNA of the CDR3 is TGTGCCAGAACCGGCCAAACGATTAGCACAGATACGCAGTATTTT.

The CDR3 spells CASSSPGTSDYNEQFF. CDR3 coding DNA: TGTGCCAGTAGTTCCCCCGGGACTAGCGACTACAATGAGCAGTTCTTC. The chain links TRBV19 to TRBJ2-1; 10 bases align to TRBD2. The CDR3 is made up of 16 amino acids. Germline trimming cut 5 bases from V and 3 bases from J; bases unmatched to any gene: 7. The germline V gene encodes CDR1 LNHDA and CDR2 SQIVND (reference sequence).

To note about this clone: Other DNA sequences in the same sample also yield this CDR3. The chain is built from TRBV5-1 and TRBJ2-1; a possible D gene is TRBD1 (6 bases). Germline assignment: CDR1 SGHRS and CDR2 YFSETQ. V was clipped by 6 bases and J by 0 bases, with 13 bases between them. The length of the CDR3 is 15 residues. As DNA, the CDR3 is TGCGCCAGCACCCTGGACAGCAGCTCCTACAATGAGCAGTTCTTC. Translation: CASTLDSSSYNEQFF.

This rearrangement joins TRBV7-3 to TRBJ2-5, with 9 bases that match TRBD1. The V segment lost 0 bases and the J segment 5 bases; nucleotides outside the gene matches: 4. Germline CDR1 SGHTA, CDR2 FQGTGA. This CDR3 comprises 15 residues. The CDR3 DNA reads as TGTGCCAGCAGCTTAACTGGGACAGGGTTTGAGACCCAGTACTTC. It specifies CASSLTGTGFETQYF.

CDR3 in DNA: TGTGCCACCAGCAGAGACCTCAGGGACTTCTACAATGAGCAGTTCTTC. As protein: CATSRDLRDFYNEQFF. The chain carries TRBV15 and TRBJ2-1; a possible D gene is TRBD2 (6 bases). Per germline, CDR1 LNHNV and CDR2 YYDKDF (reference sequence). Trimming cost V 0 bases and J 3 bases, with 12 bases left between them. This CDR3 is built from 16 residues.

The chain recombines TRBV25-1 with TRBJ2-5; D call uncertain. V was shortened by 4 bases and J by 8 bases, with 11 bases between the two germline ends. The CDR3 consists of 12 residues. Germline lookup yields CDR1 MGHDK and CDR2 SYGVNS. CDR3 residues: CASSGARNTQYF. The CDR3 DNA follows: TGTGCCAGCAGTGGTGCCCGGAATACCCAGTACTTC.